A selection of T cell receptor beta chains follows, all from one sample in a study of a mutant IDH1 vaccine in newly diagnosed glioma. Only in-frame clones appear in the TCRdb table, and some are missing; sequencing was by immunoSEQ multiplex PCR. The table includes 77,000 or so clones, 75% to 90% detected once. The antigens these receptors bind are not known. The source material was PBMCs, sampled from a glioma patient whose treatment included an IDH1 peptide vaccine. The receptors come from a man aged 40-49 years with glioma. Each CDR3 is given with its conserved first and last residue.

J gene,V gene,CDR3 length,CDR3 protein
TRBJ2-5,TRBV19,15,CASTSTSGLRETQYF
TRBJ2-3,TRBV2,15,CASSGASGRADTQYF
TRBJ1-5,TRBV10-3,14,CAISWDGSNQPQHF
TRBJ1-3,TRBV29-1,14,CSVEPRLTRNTIYF
TRBJ2-7,TRBV11-2,12,CASSPQRYEQYF
TRBJ2-6,TRBV19,18,CASSIGDILSSGANVLTF
TRBJ2-2,TRBV4-2,14,CASSPGLTTGELFF
TRBJ1-2,TRBV30,15,CAWSAATGGNYGYTF
TRBJ2-3,TRBV29-1,13,CSAQRQAGDTQYF
TRBJ2-1,TRBV21-1,15,CASSKGTSGINEQFF
TRBJ1-1,TRBV10-1,14,CASSLGRLNTEAFF
TRBJ2-1,TRBV29-1,17,CSVEDPGGGALGNEQFF
TRBJ2-3,TRBV5-6,14,CASSSDSRTDTQYF
TRBJ1-4,TRBV9,13,CASSGTGNEKLFF
TRBJ2-7,TRBV14,13,CASSQERGTEQYF
TRBJ2-1,TRBV11-3,14,CASSWGGPNDEQFF